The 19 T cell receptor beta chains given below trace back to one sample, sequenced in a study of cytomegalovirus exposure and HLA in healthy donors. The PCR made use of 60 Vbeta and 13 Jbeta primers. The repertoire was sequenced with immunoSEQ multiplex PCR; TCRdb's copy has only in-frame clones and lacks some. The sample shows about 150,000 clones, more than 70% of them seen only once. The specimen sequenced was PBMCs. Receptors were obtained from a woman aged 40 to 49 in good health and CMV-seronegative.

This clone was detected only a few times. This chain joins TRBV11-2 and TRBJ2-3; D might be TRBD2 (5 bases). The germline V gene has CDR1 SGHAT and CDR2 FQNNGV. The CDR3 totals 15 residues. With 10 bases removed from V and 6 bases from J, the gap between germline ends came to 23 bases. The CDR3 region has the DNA TGTGCCACTCGAGTGGTGGGAGCTAACACGGATACGCAGTATTTT. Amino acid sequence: CATRVVGANTDTQYF.

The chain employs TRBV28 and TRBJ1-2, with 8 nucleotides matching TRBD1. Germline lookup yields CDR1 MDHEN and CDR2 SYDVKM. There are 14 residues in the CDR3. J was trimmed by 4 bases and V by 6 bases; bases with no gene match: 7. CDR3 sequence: CASSLTDRVYGYTF. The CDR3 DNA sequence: TGTGCCAGCAGCCTTACGGACAGGGTCTATGGCTACACCTTC.

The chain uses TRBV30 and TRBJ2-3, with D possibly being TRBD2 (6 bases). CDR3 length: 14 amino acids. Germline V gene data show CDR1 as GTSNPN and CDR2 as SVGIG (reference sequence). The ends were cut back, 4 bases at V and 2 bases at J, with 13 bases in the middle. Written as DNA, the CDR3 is TGTGCCTGGAAAGCGGGTACTAACACAGATACGCAGTATTTT. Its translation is CAWKAGTNTDTQYF. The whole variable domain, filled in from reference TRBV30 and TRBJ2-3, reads SQTIHQWPATLVQPVGSPLSLECTVEGTSNPNLYWYRQAAGRGLQLLFYSVGIGQISSEVPQNLSASRPQDRQFILSSKKLLLSDSGFYLCAWKAGTNTDTQYFGPGTRLTVL.

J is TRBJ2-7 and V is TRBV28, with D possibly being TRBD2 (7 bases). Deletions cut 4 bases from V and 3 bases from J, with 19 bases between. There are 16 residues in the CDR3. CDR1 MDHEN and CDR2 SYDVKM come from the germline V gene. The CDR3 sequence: CASSSPGGGGHYEQYF. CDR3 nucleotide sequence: TGTGCCAGCAGTTCCCCCGGGGGCGGGGGCCACTACGAGCAGTACTTC.

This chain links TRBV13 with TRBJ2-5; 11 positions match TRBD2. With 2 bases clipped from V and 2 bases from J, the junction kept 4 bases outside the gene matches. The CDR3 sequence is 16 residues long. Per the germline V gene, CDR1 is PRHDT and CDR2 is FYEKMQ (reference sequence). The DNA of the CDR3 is TGTGCCAGCAGCTTAAGCGCTAGCGGGGGGCAAGAGACCCAGTACTTC. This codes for CASSLSASGGQETQYF.

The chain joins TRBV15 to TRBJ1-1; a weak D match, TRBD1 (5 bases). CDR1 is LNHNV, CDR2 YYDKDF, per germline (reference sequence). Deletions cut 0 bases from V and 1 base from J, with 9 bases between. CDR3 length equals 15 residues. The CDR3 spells CATSREKGWNTEAFF. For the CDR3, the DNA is TGTGCCACCAGCAGAGAGAAGGGGTGGAACACTGAAGCTTTCTTT.

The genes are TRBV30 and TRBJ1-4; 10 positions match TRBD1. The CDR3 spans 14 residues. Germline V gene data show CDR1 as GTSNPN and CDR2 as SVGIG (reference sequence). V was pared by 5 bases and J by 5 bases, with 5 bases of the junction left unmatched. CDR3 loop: CAWGTGVGNEKLFF. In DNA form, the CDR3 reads TGTGCCTGGGGGACAGGGGTTGGGAATGAAAAACTGTTTTTT. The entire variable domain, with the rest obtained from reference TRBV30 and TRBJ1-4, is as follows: SQTIHQWPATLVQPVGSPLSLECTVEGTSNPNLYWYRQAAGRGLQLLFYSVGIGQISSEVPQNLSASRPQDRQFILSSKKLLLSDSGFYLCAWGTGVGNEKLFFGSGTQLSVL.

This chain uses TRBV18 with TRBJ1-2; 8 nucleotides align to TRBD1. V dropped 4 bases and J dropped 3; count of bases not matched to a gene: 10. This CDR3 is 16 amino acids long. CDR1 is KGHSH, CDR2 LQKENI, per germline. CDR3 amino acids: CASSRRGGQDYYGYTF. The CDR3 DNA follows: TGTGCCAGCTCACGAAGAGGGGGACAGGACTACTATGGCTACACCTTC.

The CDR3 DNA reads as TGCAGCGTTGAAGGGTGGGCAGGGGAGCGGTATGGCTACACCTTC. It encodes CSVEGWAGERYGYTF. The V call is TRBV29-1, the J call TRBJ1-2, with D perhaps TRBD1 (6 bases). Per the germline V gene, CDR1 is SQVTM and CDR2 is ANQGSEA. V lost 1 base and J lost 5, with 17 bases in between. The CDR3 has 15 amino acids.

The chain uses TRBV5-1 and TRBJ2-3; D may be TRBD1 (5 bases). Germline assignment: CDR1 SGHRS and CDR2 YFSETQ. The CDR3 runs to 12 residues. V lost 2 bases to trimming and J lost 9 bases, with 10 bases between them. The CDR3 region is CASSLTPGTQYF. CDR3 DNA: TGCGCCAGCAGCTTAACCCCAGGGACGCAGTATTTT.

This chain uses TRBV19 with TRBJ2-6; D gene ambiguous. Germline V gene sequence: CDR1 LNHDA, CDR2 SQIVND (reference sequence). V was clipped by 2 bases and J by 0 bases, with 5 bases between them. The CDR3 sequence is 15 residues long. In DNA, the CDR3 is TGTGCCAGTAGTATACAGGACTCTGGGGCCAACGTCCTGACTTTC. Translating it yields CASSIQDSGANVLTF.

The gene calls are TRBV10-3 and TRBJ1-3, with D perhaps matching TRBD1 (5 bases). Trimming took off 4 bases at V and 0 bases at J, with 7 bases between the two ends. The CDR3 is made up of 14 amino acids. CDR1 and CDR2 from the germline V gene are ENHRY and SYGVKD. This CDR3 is CAISATGSGNTIYF. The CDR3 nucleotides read TGTGCCATCAGTGCCACAGGCTCTGGAAACACCATATATTTT.

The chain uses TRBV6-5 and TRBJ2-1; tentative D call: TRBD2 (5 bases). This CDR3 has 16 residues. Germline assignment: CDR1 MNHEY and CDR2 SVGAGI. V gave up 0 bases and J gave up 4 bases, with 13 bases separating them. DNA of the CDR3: TGTGCCAGCAGTTACTCGATGGGAGAGATTTACAATGAGCAGTTCTTC. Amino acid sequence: CASSYSMGEIYNEQFF.

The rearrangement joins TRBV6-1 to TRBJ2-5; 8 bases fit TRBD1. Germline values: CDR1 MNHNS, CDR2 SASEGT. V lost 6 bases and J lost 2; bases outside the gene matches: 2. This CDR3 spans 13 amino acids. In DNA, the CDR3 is TGTGCCAGCAGGGGACAGGAACAAGAGACCCAGTACTTC. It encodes CASRGQEQETQYF.

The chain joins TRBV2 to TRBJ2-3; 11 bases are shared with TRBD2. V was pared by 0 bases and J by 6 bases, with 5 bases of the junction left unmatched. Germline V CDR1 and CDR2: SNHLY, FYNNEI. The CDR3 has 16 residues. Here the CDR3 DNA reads TGTGCCAGCAGTGAAGCGGCTAGCGGGGGGTCTGATACGCAGTATTTT. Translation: CASSEAASGGSDTQYF.

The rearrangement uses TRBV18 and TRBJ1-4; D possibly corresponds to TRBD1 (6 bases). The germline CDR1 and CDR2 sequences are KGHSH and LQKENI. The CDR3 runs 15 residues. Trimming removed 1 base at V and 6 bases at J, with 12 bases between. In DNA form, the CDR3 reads TGTGCCAGCTCACCACTGGACAGTGGCCATGAAAAACTGTTTTTT. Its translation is CASSPLDSGHEKLFF.

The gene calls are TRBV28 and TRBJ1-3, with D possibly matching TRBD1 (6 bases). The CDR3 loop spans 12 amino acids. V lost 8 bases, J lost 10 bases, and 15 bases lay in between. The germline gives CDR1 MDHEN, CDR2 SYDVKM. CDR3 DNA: TGTGCCAGCCATCCAGGGGAGGGAACCATATATTTT. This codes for CASHPGEGTIYF.

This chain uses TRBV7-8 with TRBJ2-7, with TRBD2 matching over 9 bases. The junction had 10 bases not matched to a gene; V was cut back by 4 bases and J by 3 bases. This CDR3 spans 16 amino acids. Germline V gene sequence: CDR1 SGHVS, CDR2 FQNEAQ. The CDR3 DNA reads TGTGCCAGCAGCTCCAGAACGGGACTAGCCCTCTACGAGCAGTACTTC. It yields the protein CASSSRTGLALYEQYF.

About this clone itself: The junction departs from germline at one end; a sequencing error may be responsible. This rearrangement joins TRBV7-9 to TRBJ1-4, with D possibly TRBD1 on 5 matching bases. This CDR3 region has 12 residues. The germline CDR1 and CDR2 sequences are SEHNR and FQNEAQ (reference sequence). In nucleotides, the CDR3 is TGTTCCAGCAGCGGCGGAGGGGACAAACTGTTTTTT. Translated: CSSSGGGDKLFF.